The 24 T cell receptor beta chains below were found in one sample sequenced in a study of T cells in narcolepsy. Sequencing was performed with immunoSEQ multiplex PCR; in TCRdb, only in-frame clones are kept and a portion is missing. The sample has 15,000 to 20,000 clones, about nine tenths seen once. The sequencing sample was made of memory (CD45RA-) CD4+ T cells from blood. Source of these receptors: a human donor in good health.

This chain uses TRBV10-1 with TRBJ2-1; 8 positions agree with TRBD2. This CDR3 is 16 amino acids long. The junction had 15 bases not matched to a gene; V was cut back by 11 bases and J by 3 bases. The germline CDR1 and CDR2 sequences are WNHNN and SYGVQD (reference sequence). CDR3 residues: CALRSGGSQNYNEQFF. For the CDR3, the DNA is TGCGCCCTGAGGAGCGGGGGCTCACAAAACTACAATGAGCAGTTCTTC.

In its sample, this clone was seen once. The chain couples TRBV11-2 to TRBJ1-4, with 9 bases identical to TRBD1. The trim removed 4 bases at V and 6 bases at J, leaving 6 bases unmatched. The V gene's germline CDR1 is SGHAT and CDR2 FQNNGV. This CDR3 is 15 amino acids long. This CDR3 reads CASSSPGTGHEKLFF. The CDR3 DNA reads TGTGCCAGCAGCTCCCCCGGGACAGGGCATGAAAAACTGTTTTTT.

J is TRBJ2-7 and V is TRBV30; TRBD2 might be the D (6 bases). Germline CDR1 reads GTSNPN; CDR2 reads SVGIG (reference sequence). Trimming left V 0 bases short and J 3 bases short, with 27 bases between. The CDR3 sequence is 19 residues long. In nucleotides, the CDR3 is TGTGCCTGGAGTGTACGGCAGACCCTCGCCAGGAGGGTAGGCTACGAGCAGTACTTC. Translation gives CAWSVRQTLARRVGYEQYF.

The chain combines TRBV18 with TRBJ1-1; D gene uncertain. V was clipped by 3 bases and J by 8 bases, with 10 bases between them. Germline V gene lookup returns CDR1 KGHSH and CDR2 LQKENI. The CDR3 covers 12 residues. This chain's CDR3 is CASSPGMDEAFF. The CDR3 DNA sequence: TGTGCCAGCTCACCGGGAATGGACGAAGCTTTCTTT.

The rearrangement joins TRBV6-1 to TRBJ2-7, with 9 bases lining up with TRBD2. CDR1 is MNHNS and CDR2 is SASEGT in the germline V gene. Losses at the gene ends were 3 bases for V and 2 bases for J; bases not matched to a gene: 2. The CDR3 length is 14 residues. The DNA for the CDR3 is TGTGCCAGCAGTGACGCGGGGGGGCCCTACGAGCAGTACTTC. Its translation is CASSDAGGPYEQYF.

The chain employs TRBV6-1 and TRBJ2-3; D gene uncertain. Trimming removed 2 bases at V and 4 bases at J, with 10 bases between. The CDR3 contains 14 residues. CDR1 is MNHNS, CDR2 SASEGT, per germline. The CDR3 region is CASSESSPPDTQYF. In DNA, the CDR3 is TGTGCCAGCAGTGAAAGTTCCCCCCCAGATACGCAGTATTTT.

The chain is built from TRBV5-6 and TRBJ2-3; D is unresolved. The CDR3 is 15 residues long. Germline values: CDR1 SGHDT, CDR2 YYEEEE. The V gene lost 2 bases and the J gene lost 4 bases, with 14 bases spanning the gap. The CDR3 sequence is CASSFSSIGPDTQYF. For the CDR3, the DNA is TGTGCCAGCAGCTTTTCAAGTATTGGACCAGATACGCAGTATTTT.

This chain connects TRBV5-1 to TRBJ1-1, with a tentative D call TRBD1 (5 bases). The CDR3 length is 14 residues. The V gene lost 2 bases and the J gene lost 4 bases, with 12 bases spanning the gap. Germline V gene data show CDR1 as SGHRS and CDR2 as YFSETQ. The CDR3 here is CASSFEGRGTEAFF. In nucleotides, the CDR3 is TGCGCCAGCAGCTTTGAGGGTAGGGGCACTGAAGCTTTCTTT.

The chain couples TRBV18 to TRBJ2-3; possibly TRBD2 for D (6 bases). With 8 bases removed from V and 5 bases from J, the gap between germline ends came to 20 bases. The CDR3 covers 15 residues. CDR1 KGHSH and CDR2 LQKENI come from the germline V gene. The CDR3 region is CASADGSDFLDTQYF. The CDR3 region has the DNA TGTGCCAGCGCTGACGGGAGTGACTTCCTAGATACGCAGTATTTT.

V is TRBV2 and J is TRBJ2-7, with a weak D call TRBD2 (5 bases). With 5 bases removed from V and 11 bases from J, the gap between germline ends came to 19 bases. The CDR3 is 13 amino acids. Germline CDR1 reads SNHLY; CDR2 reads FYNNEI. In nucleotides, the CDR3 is TGTGCCAGCAGTCCGCGGGTGGTGGCCCCGAAGTACTTC. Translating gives CASSPRVVAPKYF.

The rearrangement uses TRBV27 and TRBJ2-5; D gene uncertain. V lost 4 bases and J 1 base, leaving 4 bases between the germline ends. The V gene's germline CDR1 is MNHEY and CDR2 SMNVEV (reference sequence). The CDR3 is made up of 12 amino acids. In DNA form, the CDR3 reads TGTGCCAGCAGTTCCCCCCAAGAGACCCAGTACTTC. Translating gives CASSSPQETQYF.

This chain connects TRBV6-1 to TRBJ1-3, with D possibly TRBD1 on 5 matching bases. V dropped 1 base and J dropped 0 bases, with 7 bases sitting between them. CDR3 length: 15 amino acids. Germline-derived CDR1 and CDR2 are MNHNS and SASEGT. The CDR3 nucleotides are TGTGCCAGCAGTGAAGACAGGCTCTCTGGAAACACCATATATTTT. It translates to CASSEDRLSGNTIYF.

CDR3 residues: CASSYSISVHYF. The CDR3 nucleotides read TGTGCCAGCAGTTACTCGATATCTGTACACTACTTC. This chain connects TRBV6-5 to TRBJ2-7; D not resolved. The germline V and J ends were trimmed by 0 bases and 13 bases, with 13 bases remaining between them. CDR1 is MNHEY, CDR2 SVGAGI, per germline. CDR3 length: 12 amino acids.

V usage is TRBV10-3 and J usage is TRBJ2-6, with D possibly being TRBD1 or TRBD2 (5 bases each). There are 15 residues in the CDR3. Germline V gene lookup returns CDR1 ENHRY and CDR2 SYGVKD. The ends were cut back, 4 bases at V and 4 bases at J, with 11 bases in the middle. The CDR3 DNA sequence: TGTGCCATCAGTGCGAGGGGCAGAGGGGCCAACGTCCTGACTTTC. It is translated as CAISARGRGANVLTF.

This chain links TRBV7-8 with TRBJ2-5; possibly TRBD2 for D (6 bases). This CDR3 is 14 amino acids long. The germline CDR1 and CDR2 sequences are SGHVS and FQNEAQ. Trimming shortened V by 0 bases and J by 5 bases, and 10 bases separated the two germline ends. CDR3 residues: CASSLAGDLETQYF. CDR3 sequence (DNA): TGTGCCAGCAGCTTAGCGGGGGACTTGGAGACCCAGTACTTC.

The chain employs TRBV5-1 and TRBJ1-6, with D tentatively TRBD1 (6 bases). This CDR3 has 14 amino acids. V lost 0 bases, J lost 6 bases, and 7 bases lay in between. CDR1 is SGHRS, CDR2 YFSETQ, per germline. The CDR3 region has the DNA TGCGCCAGCAGCTTGGGACAGGCTAATTCACCCCTCCACTTT. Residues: CASSLGQANSPLHF.

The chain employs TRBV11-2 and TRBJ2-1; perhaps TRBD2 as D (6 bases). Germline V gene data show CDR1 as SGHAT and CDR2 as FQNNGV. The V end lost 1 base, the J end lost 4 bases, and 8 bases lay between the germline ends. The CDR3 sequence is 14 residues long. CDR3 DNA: TGTGCCAGCAGCTTAGCGGGAGAGTACAATGAGCAGTTCTTC. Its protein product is CASSLAGEYNEQFF. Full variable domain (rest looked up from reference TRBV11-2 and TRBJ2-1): EAGVAQSPRYKIIEKRQSVAFWCNPISGHATLYWYQQILGQGPKLLIQFQNNGVVDDSQLPKDRFSAERLKGVDSTLKIQPAKLEDSAVYLCASSLAGEYNEQFFGPGTRLTVL.

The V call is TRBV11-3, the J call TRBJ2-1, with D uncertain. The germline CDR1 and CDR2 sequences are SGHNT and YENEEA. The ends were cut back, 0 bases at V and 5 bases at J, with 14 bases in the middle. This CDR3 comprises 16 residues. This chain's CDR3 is CASSLDGQENHNEQFF. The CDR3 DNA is TGTGCCAGCAGCTTAGATGGGCAGGAGAATCACAATGAGCAGTTCTTC.

CDR3 in DNA: TGTGCCACCAGCAGAGGAGGCAGTATCTATGGCTACACCTTC. Its protein is CATSRGGSIYGYTF. This rearrangement joins TRBV15 to TRBJ1-2; D remains ambiguous. This CDR3 is 14 amino acids long. The germline V gene has CDR1 LNHNV and CDR2 YYDKDF (reference sequence). V dropped 1 base and J dropped 4 bases, with 10 bases sitting between them. The variable domain in full, completed from reference TRBV15 and TRBJ1-2, reads DAMVIQNPRYQVTQFGKPVTLSCSQTLNHNVMYWYQQKSSQAPKLLFHYYDKDFNNEADTPDNFQSRRPNTSFCFLDIRSPGLGDTAMYLCATSRGGSIYGYTFGSGTRLTVV.

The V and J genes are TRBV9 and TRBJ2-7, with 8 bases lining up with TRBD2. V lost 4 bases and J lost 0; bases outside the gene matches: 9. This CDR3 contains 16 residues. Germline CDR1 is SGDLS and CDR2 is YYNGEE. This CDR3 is CASSPGGAGGSYEQYF. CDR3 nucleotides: TGTGCCAGCAGCCCCGGTGGGGCGGGGGGCTCCTACGAGCAGTACTTC.

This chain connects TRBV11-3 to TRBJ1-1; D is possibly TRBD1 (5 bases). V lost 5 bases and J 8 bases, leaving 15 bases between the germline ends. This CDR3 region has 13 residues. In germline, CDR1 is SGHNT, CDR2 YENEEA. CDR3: CASSPRDRYEAFF. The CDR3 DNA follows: TGTGCCAGCAGCCCCCGAGACAGATACGAAGCTTTCTTT.

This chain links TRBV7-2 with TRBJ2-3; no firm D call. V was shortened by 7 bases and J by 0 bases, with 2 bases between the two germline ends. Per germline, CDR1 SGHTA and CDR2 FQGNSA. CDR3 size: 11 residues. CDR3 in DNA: TGTGCCAGCACCAGCACAGATACGCAGTATTTT. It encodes CASTSTDTQYF.

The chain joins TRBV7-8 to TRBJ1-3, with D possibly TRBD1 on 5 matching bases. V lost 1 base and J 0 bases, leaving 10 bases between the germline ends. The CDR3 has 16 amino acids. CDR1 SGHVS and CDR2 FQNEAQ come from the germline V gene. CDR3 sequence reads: CASSLGGGLSGNTIYF. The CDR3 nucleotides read TGTGCCAGCAGCTTAGGGGGGGGACTCTCTGGAAACACCATATATTTT.

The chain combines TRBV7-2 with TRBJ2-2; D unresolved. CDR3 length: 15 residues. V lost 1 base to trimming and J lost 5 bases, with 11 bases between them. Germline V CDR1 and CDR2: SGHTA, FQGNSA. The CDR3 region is CASSLDPGSTGELFF. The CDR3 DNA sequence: TGTGCCAGCAGCTTAGACCCTGGCAGTACCGGGGAGCTGTTTTTT.